These 9 T cell receptor beta chains came from one sample sequenced in a study of blood T cell repertoires in COVID-19 (dated by TCRdb to the early 2020s). The library was made by the immunoSEQ multiplex PCR assay. TCRdb provides this immuneACCESS table in a form limited to in-frame rearrangements. Some clones are lacking; in checked studies, under half of them reflect an unresolved V gene, and why the rest are absent is not known. For this sample there are around 320,000 clones; about 90% appear just once. Of the sample, around 10% falls within the top ten clones. Sequencing was carried out using peripheral blood. The source is a woman aged 25 to 39 with COVID-19, enrolled during active disease.

This rearrangement joins TRBV5-1 to TRBJ1-1; TRBD1 matches 12 bases. V shed 3 bases and J 3 bases; nucleotides not matched to a gene: 6. Germline-derived CDR1 and CDR2 are SGHRS and YFSETQ. This CDR3 has 16 residues. The CDR3 DNA follows: TGCGCCAGCAGCTGGGGGACAGGGGGCTTGGACACTGAAGCTTTCTTT. This sequence encodes CASSWGTGGLDTEAFF.

The count of this clone is one. The V and J genes are TRBV7-9 and TRBJ1-3; a possible D gene is TRBD1 (5 bases). Germline V gene sequence: CDR1 SEHNR, CDR2 FQNEAQ (reference sequence). This CDR3 is 15 amino acids long. Between the trimmed V and J ends, which lost 5 bases and 0 bases, there was a span of 11 bases. The CDR3 DNA reads TGTGCCAGCAGCCCCCAGGGCAGCTCTGGAAACACCATATATTTT. Protein sequence: CASSPQGSSGNTIYF.

This rearrangement joins TRBV27 to TRBJ1-5, with D maybe TRBD1 (6 bases). The germline V gene has CDR1 MNHEY and CDR2 SMNVEV (reference sequence). Trimming shortened V by 5 bases and J by 1 base, and 12 bases separated the two germline ends. CDR3 length: 15 residues. The CDR3 nucleotides read TGTGCCAGCAGTGCTAGGACAGTGAGCAATCAGCCCCAGCATTTT. This encodes CASSARTVSNQPQHF.

The gene calls are TRBV3-1 (or the pseudogene TRBV3-2) and TRBJ1-5; 11 nucleotides agree with TRBD1. This CDR3 has 16 residues. CDR1 is LGHDT, CDR2 YNNKEL, per germline (reference sequence). Trimming cost V 4 bases and J 5 bases; bases outside gene matches: 7. This CDR3 is CASSPGQGVFDQPQHF. CDR3 coding DNA: TGTGCCAGCAGCCCGGGACAGGGGGTTTTCGATCAGCCCCAGCATTTT.

The rearrangement uses TRBV27 and TRBJ2-2, with TRBD1 matching 8 bases. CDR3 size: 18 residues. V was clipped by 2 bases and J by 6 bases; unmatched bases: 14. CDR1 is MNHEY and CDR2 is SMNVEV in the germline V gene (reference sequence). The CDR3: CASSLTGQGHTPPGELFF. In DNA form, the CDR3 reads TGTGCCAGCAGTTTAACCGGACAGGGCCATACGCCGCCCGGGGAGCTGTTTTTT.

The chain has TRBV12-3 or TRBV12-4 and TRBJ2-1; possible D gene TRBD1, 6 bases. Deletions cut 5 bases from V and 9 bases from J, with 14 bases between. The CDR3 has 13 residues. The CDR3 region is CASSPQGYVEQFF. DNA for the CDR3: TGTGCCAGCAGTCCCCAGGGGTACGTTGAGCAGTTCTTC.

This chain joins TRBV3-1 (or the pseudogene TRBV3-2) and TRBJ2-7, with a tentative D call TRBD1 (6 bases). The ends were cut back, 4 bases at V and 0 bases at J, with 10 bases in the middle. Per the germline V gene, CDR1 is LGHDT and CDR2 is YNNKEL (reference sequence). The CDR3 loop spans 14 amino acids. The CDR3 region is CASSPGDHSYEQYF. In nucleotides, the CDR3 is TGTGCCAGCAGCCCAGGGGACCACTCCTACGAGCAGTACTTC.

This chain joins TRBV14 and TRBJ1-1; 11 bases are a match to TRBD1. The CDR3 loop spans 17 amino acids. Germline values: CDR1 SGHDN, CDR2 FVKESK. J gave up 5 bases and V 3 bases, and 11 bases lay outside the gene matches. CDR3 DNA: TGTGCCAGCAGCCACCTACCGGACAGGGGGCTTAATACTGAAGCTTTCTTT. Translated, it gives CASSHLPDRGLNTEAFF.

The chain has TRBV11-2 and TRBJ1-5, with D possibly matching TRBD1 (5 bases). The V gene lost 6 bases and the J gene lost 6 bases, with 24 bases spanning the gap. CDR3 size: 17 residues. Germline V gene sequence: CDR1 SGHAT, CDR2 FQNNGV. The DNA of the CDR3 is TGTGCCAGCAGACCATTAGATCGACGGGGGATGGGTCAGCCCCAGCATTTT. Translation gives CASRPLDRRGMGQPQHF.